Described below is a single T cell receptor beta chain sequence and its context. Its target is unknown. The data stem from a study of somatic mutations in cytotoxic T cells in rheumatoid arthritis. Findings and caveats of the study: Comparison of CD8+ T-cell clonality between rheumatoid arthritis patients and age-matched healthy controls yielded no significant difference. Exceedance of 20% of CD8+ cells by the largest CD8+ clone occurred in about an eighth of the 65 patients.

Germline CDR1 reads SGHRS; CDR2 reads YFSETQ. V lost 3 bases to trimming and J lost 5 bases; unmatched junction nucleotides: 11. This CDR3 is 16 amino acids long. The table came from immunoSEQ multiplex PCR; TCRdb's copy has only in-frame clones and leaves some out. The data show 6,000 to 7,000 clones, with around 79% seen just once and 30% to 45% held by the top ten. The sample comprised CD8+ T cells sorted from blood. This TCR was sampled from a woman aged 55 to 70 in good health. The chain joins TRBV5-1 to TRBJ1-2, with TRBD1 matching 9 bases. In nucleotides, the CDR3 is TGCGCCAGCAGCTCGAATTGGGTCGGGACAGGGTATGGCTACACCTTC. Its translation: CASSSNWVGTGYGYTF.